A single sample is the source of the 21 T cell receptor beta chains below, sequenced in a study of blood T cell repertoires in COVID-19. Sequencing used immunoSEQ multiplex PCR; TCRdb keeps in-frame clones, though not all of them. The sample holds around 200,000 clones; around 80% are singletons and the top ten take under 11%. Sequenced sample: peripheral blood. The source of these receptors is a woman aged 80 or older with acute or convalescent COVID-19.

This chain links TRBV14 with TRBJ2-1; D perhaps matches TRBD2 (7 bases). In germline, CDR1 is SGHDN, CDR2 FVKESK. V shed 4 bases and J shed 15 bases, with 19 bases lying between them. CDR3 size: 13 residues. The CDR3 coding sequence is TGTGCCAGCAGCCCCCAGGCCCGAGGGGGGGCGTTCTTC. The encoded protein is CASSPQARGGAFF.

The V call is TRBV5-1, the J call TRBJ1-4; D possibly corresponds to TRBD1 (6 bases). This CDR3 is built from 14 residues. CDR1 is SGHRS and CDR2 is YFSETQ in the germline V gene. Trimming removed 0 bases from V and 8 bases from J, with 11 bases in between. CDR3 sequence (DNA): TGCGCCAGCAGCTTGGTGGCAGGGGCGGAAAAACTGTTTTTT. Its translation is CASSLVAGAEKLFF.

This clone is a singleton in its sample. The V gene is TRBV2, the J gene TRBJ1-6; D is uncertain. Trimming took off 6 bases at V and 8 bases at J, with 11 bases between the two ends. The CDR3 has 13 amino acids. Per the germline V gene, CDR1 is SNHLY and CDR2 is FYNNEI. The CDR3 region has the DNA TGTGCCAGCAGGTGGGAGACGGATTCACCCCTCCACTTT. Translated, it gives CASRWETDSPLHF.

The rearrangement links TRBV11-2 to TRBJ2-7; 11 bases agree with TRBD2. Germline V gene data show CDR1 as SGHAT and CDR2 as FQNNGV. The CDR3 is made up of 17 amino acids. V was clipped by 5 bases and J by 4 bases; unmatched bases: 13. This CDR3 reads CASSPALAGERGYEQYF. CDR3 coding DNA: TGTGCCAGCAGCCCTGCACTAGCGGGAGAAAGGGGTTACGAGCAGTACTTC.

This sequence joins TRBV3-1 (or the pseudogene TRBV3-2) and TRBJ1-4; D uncertain. Trimming stripped 0 bases from V and 8 bases from J, with 22 bases between. Germline-derived CDR1 and CDR2 are LGHDT and YNNKEL (reference sequence). The CDR3 is made up of 18 amino acids. CDR3 region: CASSQEVLGGRGGEKLFF. Written as DNA, the CDR3 is TGTGCCAGCAGCCAAGAGGTCCTCGGCGGCCGGGGAGGCGAAAAACTGTTTTTT.

This clone came up a few times. V gene TRBV6-2 or TRBV6-3 combines with J gene TRBJ2-2; possible D gene TRBD1, 10 bases. Germline V lookup: CDR1 MNHEY, CDR2 SVGEGT. The germline V and J ends were trimmed by 3 bases and 3 bases, with 17 bases remaining between them. The CDR3 consists of 17 residues. The CDR3 here is CASSYLAGQGHTGELFF. CDR3 sequence (DNA): TGTGCCAGCAGTTATCTAGCGGGACAGGGGCACACCGGGGAGCTGTTTTTT.

This rearrangement joins TRBV19 to TRBJ2-3; no clear D gene. The CDR3 runs to 13 residues. Germline V gene data show CDR1 as LNHDA and CDR2 as SQIVND (reference sequence). V lost 3 bases, J lost 2 bases, and 6 bases lay in between. The CDR3 here is CASSIDNTDTQYF. CDR3 sequence (DNA): TGTGCCAGTAGTATTGACAACACAGATACGCAGTATTTT.

This clone has just a few counts. The CDR3 sequence is CASSPERENTEAFF. The CDR3 DNA reads TGTGCCAGCAGCCCCGAGCGGGAGAACACTGAAGCTTTCTTT. The chain uses TRBV9 and TRBJ1-1; no clear D. CDR1 and CDR2 from the germline V gene are SGDLS and YYNGEE. This CDR3 is built from 14 residues. V dropped 4 bases and J dropped 1 base, with 11 bases sitting between them. Combining the CDR3 with reference TRBV9 and TRBJ1-1 gives the whole variable domain DSGVTQTPKHLITATGQRVTLRCSPRSGDLSVYWYQQSLDQGLQFLIQYYNGEERAKGNILERFSAQQFPDLHSELNLSSLELGDSALYFCASSPERENTEAFFGQGTRLTVV.

V is TRBV6-5 and J is TRBJ1-5; 7 bases fit TRBD1. The CDR3 is made up of 16 amino acids. V lost 2 bases, J lost 0 bases, and 4 bases stayed unmatched. Germline-derived CDR1 and CDR2 are MNHEY and SVGAGI. CDR3 DNA sequence: TGTGCCAGCAGTTACGGGGACAGCCATAGCAATCAGCCCCAGCATTTT. Its translation is CASSYGDSHSNQPQHF.

This chain connects TRBV7-8 to TRBJ2-3, with TRBD2 matching 8 bases. CDR3 length: 17 amino acids. The V and J ends lost 4 bases and 0 bases, in that order; junction bases with no gene match: 9. Germline V lookup: CDR1 SGHVS, CDR2 FQNEAQ. The CDR3 nucleotides are TGTGCCAGCAGCTCAAGACGGACTAGCCCTAGCACAGATACGCAGTATTTT. It specifies CASSSRRTSPSTDTQYF.

The rearrangement joins TRBV5-4 to TRBJ1-3; D ambiguous. CDR3 size: 14 residues. The V gene lost 0 bases and the J gene lost 4 bases, with 8 bases spanning the gap. Germline CDR1 and CDR2: SGHNT and YYREEE (reference sequence). Here the CDR3 reads CASSLGSRGNTIYF. CDR3 nucleotide sequence: TGTGCCAGCAGCTTGGGGTCCCGGGGAAACACCATATATTTT.

The chain recombines TRBV3-1 (or the pseudogene TRBV3-2) with TRBJ2-7, with D uncertain. V was trimmed by 4 bases and J by 2 bases, leaving 3 bases between them. CDR1 is LGHDT and CDR2 is YNNKEL in the germline V gene (reference sequence). CDR3 size: 11 residues. This chain's CDR3 is CASSRAYEQYF. The CDR3 nucleotides are TGTGCCAGCAGCCGCGCCTACGAGCAGTACTTC.

The gene calls are TRBV7-3 and TRBJ2-3; 10 positions agree with TRBD2. Germline V gene lookup returns CDR1 SGHTA and CDR2 FQGTGA. V lost 2 bases to trimming and J lost 5 bases; unmatched junction nucleotides: 4. CDR3 length equals 15 residues. CDR3 DNA sequence: TGTGCCAGCAGCTTACTAGCGGGGGCCATAGATACGCAGTATTTT. This codes for CASSLLAGAIDTQYF.

V usage is TRBV27 and J usage is TRBJ2-5; 8 bases match TRBD2. After removal of 5 bases from V and 5 bases from J, the junction contained 16 bases not matched to a gene. Germline V gene sequence: CDR1 MNHEY, CDR2 SMNVEV (reference sequence). The CDR3 runs to 17 residues. CDR3 DNA sequence: TGTGCCAGCAGTCCGCTCCCCGGACTAGCTGCCTCGGAGACCCAGTACTTC. Translation: CASSPLPGLAASETQYF.

The CDR3 loop reads CASSSTLTGPRREFF. CDR3 DNA: TGTGCCAGCAGTTCTACCTTGACAGGCCCACGGAGAGAGTTCTTC. This rearrangement joins TRBV2 to TRBJ2-1, with D perhaps matching TRBD1 (6 bases). Germline values: CDR1 SNHLY, CDR2 FYNNEI. The CDR3 is 15 residues long. V lost 5 bases, J lost 14 bases, and 25 bases lay in between.

The rearrangement uses TRBV24-1 and TRBJ1-5; TRBD1 matches at 9 bases. The germline CDR1 and CDR2 sequences are KGHDR and SFDVKD. J lost 4 bases, V lost 0 bases, and 12 bases had no gene match. The CDR3 sequence is 19 residues long. The CDR3 nucleotides read TGTGCCACCAGTGATTTGCAAGGGACAGGGAGCGGTAGGAATCAGCCCCAGCATTTT. Its protein product is CATSDLQGTGSGRNQPQHF.

This chain uses TRBV27 with TRBJ2-7; weak D call: TRBD1 (6 bases). The length of the CDR3 is 13 residues. V gave up 6 bases and J gave up 2 bases, with 11 bases separating them. The V gene's germline CDR1 is MNHEY and CDR2 SMNVEV (reference sequence). CDR3 region: CASRPDSTYEQYF. DNA of the CDR3: TGTGCCAGCAGACCGGACAGTACCTACGAGCAGTACTTC.

The gene calls are TRBV6-2 or TRBV6-3 and TRBJ1-1; unclear D gene. The germline V gene encodes CDR1 MNHEY and CDR2 SVGEGT. CDR3 size: 13 residues. V lost 0 bases, J lost 4 bases, and 6 bases lay in between. Here the CDR3 reads CASSYSIGTEAFF. DNA of the CDR3: TGTGCCAGCAGTTACTCGATCGGCACTGAAGCTTTCTTT.

The J gene is TRBJ1-1, the V gene TRBV5-1; 8 positions agree with TRBD1. V trimming: 2 bases; J trimming: 5 bases; junction bases outside the gene matches: 8. This CDR3 contains 15 residues. Germline V CDR1 and CDR2: SGHRS, YFSETQ. In nucleotides, the CDR3 is TGCGCCAGCAGCTTCCAGGACAGGGTGGATACTGAAGCTTTCTTT. Protein product: CASSFQDRVDTEAFF. Together with reference TRBV5-1 and TRBJ1-1, the CDR3 gives the full variable domain: KAGVTQTPRYLIKTRGQQVTLSCSPISGHRSVSWYQQTPGQGLQFLFEYFSETQRNKGNFPGRFSGRQFSNSRSEMNVSTLELGDSALYLCASSFQDRVDTEAFFGQGTRLTVV.

The gene calls are TRBV25-1 and TRBJ2-5, with TRBD1 as a possible D gene (5 bases). Germline CDR1 MGHDK, CDR2 SYGVNS. The V end was cut by 7 bases, the J end by 5 bases, with 11 bases between. The CDR3 length is 12 residues. DNA for the CDR3: TGTGCCAGCATCGGAAGGGGCGAGACCCAGTACTTC. It yields the protein CASIGRGETQYF.

CDR3 sequence reads: CASSLAAGTANTGELFF. The CDR3 bases are TGTGCCAGCAGCTTAGCGGCCGGGACAGCCAACACCGGGGAGCTGTTTTTT. The genes are TRBV7-2 and TRBJ2-2; 7 nucleotides line up with TRBD1. Trimming at V came to 0 bases and at J to 2 bases, leaving 6 bases not matched to a gene. The CDR3 runs to 17 residues. Germline V gives CDR1 SGHTA, CDR2 FQGNSA.